These 17 T cell receptor beta chains originate from one sample sequenced in a study of cytomegalovirus exposure and HLA in healthy donors. The PCR ran on 60 Vbeta and 13 Jbeta primers. Sequenced by immunoSEQ multiplex PCR; TCRdb stores in-frame clones only, minus some. Found here are 150,000 to 200,000 clones, around 80% of them singletons; the top ten hold about 1.5%. The source material was PBMCs. The receptors stem from a man aged 35 to 55 in good health and CMV-seronegative.

The chain has TRBV19 and TRBJ2-7; no clear D gene. This CDR3 is 11 amino acids long. The V gene's germline CDR1 is LNHDA and CDR2 SQIVND (reference sequence). The V and J ends lost 8 bases and 5 bases respectively, with 10 bases between them. CDR3 in amino acids: CASRGDNEQYF. For the CDR3, the DNA is TGTGCCAGTCGTGGCGACAACGAGCAGTACTTC.

This chain uses TRBV30 with TRBJ2-1; tentative D call: TRBD2 (6 bases). The CDR3 runs 12 residues. In germline, CDR1 is GTSNPN, CDR2 SVGIG (reference sequence). The germline V and J ends were trimmed by 3 bases and 10 bases, with 13 bases remaining between them. CDR3 nucleotide sequence: TGTGCCTGGAGCCCACTGGAGGGAGAGCAGTTCTTC. Translated, it gives CAWSPLEGEQFF.

The CDR3 DNA sequence: TGTGCCAGCAGTTCCTCCGGACAGGGAGAAAATGAAAAACTGTTTTTT. It codes for CASSSSGQGENEKLFF. The chain has TRBV28 and TRBJ1-4; TRBD1 matches 8 bases. The CDR3 extends over 16 amino acids. V gave up 4 bases and J gave up 5 bases; unmatched junction bases: 9. CDR1 and CDR2 (germline): MDHEN, SYDVKM. The variable domain in full, with the rest retrieved from reference TRBV28 and TRBJ1-4, is DVKVTQSSRYLVKRTGEKVFLECVQDMDHENMFWYRQDPGLGLRLIYFSYDVKMKEKGDIPEGYSVSREKKERFSLILESASTNQTSMYLCASSSSGQGENEKLFFGSGTQLSVL.

V is TRBV4-2 and J is TRBJ1-1; D is ambiguous. The germline V gene has CDR1 LGHNA and CDR2 YNFKEQ. The CDR3 has 14 amino acids. Trimming removed 0 bases at V and 1 base at J, with 6 bases between. CDR3 protein: CASSQDMSNTEAFF. The CDR3, as DNA: TGTGCCAGCAGCCAAGATATGTCGAACACTGAAGCTTTCTTT.

V usage is TRBV6-5 and J usage is TRBJ1-1; a possible D gene is TRBD1 (6 bases). The germline V gene has CDR1 MNHEY and CDR2 SVGAGI. CDR3 length equals 14 residues. V lost 2 bases, J lost 4 bases, and 11 bases lay in between. The CDR3 spells CASSYPGQSTEAFF. CDR3 bases: TGTGCCAGCAGTTACCCCGGACAGAGCACTGAAGCTTTCTTT.

This clone was found a few times. The V and J genes are TRBV6-6 and TRBJ2-3, with D possibly matching TRBD1 (6 bases). This CDR3 has 15 residues. The germline gives CDR1 MNHNY, CDR2 SVGAGI (reference sequence). V was shortened by 6 bases and J by 0 bases, with 13 bases between the two germline ends. The CDR3 spells CASSPWGPSTDTQYF. CDR3 bases: TGTGCCAGCAGCCCCTGGGGGCCTAGCACAGATACGCAGTATTTT.

The V and J genes are TRBV19 and TRBJ2-2; the D gene is possibly TRBD1 (6 bases). The CDR3 sequence is 14 residues long. Trimming cost V 6 bases and J 5 bases, with 13 bases left between them. Germline V CDR1 and CDR2: LNHDA, SQIVND (reference sequence). The CDR3 reads CASRRVDRTGELFF. The CDR3 DNA reads as TGTGCCAGTAGGAGAGTAGACAGGACCGGGGAGCTGTTTTTT.

The CDR3 sequence is CASSSRQGNEKLFF. Here the CDR3 DNA reads TGTGCCAGCAGCTCCAGACAGGGTAATGAAAAACTGTTTTTT. The chain combines TRBV7-8 with TRBJ1-4; 7 bases align to TRBD1. This CDR3 is 14 amino acids long. Trimming cost V 4 bases and J 4 bases; bases outside gene matches: 3. Germline V CDR1 and CDR2: SGHVS, FQNEAQ.

The rearrangement joins TRBV29-1 to TRBJ2-1; 9 nucleotides align to TRBD2. V lost 6 bases and J lost 2; bases outside the gene matches: 17. CDR1 and CDR2 from the germline V gene are SQVTM and ANQGSEA. CDR3 size: 18 residues. CDR3 loop: CSVSRTSVISIPYNEQFF. The CDR3 DNA reads as TGCAGCGTCTCCCGGACTAGCGTCATTTCGATACCCTACAATGAGCAGTTCTTC.

This chain uses TRBV12-5 with TRBJ2-2; D remains ambiguous. Germline CDR1 and CDR2: LGHNT and FRNRAP. The length of the CDR3 is 15 residues. Trimming removed 0 bases from V and 1 base from J, with 6 bases in between. DNA for the CDR3: TGTGCTAGTGGTTTGGTAGCGTTGAACACCGGGGAGCTGTTTTTT. As protein: CASGLVALNTGELFF.

This chain links TRBV28 with TRBJ2-3; TRBD2 aligns across 10 bases. The CDR3 is 15 residues long. V lost 6 bases, J lost 8 bases, and 11 bases stayed unmatched. Germline V gene lookup returns CDR1 MDHEN and CDR2 SYDVKM. This CDR3 is CASRSGGALQLTQYF. The CDR3 DNA reads TGTGCCAGCAGGAGCGGGGGGGCCTTACAACTTACGCAGTATTTT.

This clone has only a few counts. The chain joins TRBV10-2 to TRBJ2-1, with 10 bases fitting TRBD2. After removal of 6 bases from V and 0 bases from J, the junction contained 5 bases not matched to a gene. Germline values: CDR1 WSHSY, CDR2 SAAADI. The CDR3 extends over 16 amino acids. The CDR3 sequence: CASRSSGGSSYNEQFF. The CDR3 bases are TGCGCCAGCAGATCTAGCGGGGGAAGCTCCTACAATGAGCAGTTCTTC.

CDR3 bases: TGTGCCAGCAGCCCCCGGACTAGCGGGCAAGAGACCCAGTACTTC. It translates to CASSPRTSGQETQYF. The rearrangement joins TRBV7-2 to TRBJ2-5, with 11 bases fitting TRBD2. V was clipped by 5 bases and J by 2 bases; unmatched bases: 4. CDR3 length: 15 amino acids. Per the germline V gene, CDR1 is SGHTA and CDR2 is FQGNSA.

As to this clone: At one end, the junction sequence differs from germline, possibly due to a read error. The chain employs TRBV7-3 and TRBJ2-1; 12 bases map to TRBD2. Per the germline V gene, CDR1 is SGHTA and CDR2 is FQGTGA. The CDR3 totals 17 residues. CDR3 protein: CSSSFLAGGGRSNEQFF. The DNA for the CDR3 is TGTTCCAGCAGCTTCCTAGCGGGGGGGGGACGTTCAAATGAGCAGTTCTTC.

This sequence joins TRBV6-5 and TRBJ2-1; D perhaps matches TRBD1 (5 bases). This CDR3 has 11 amino acids. From germline, CDR1 is MNHEY and CDR2 SVGAGI. V lost 2 bases and J 12 bases, leaving 8 bases between the germline ends. Here the CDR3 DNA reads TGTGCCAGCAGTTACCAGGGCGGGCAGTTCTTC. Translation gives CASSYQGGQFF.

This chain links TRBV10-3 with TRBJ2-5, with TRBD2 matching over 12 bases. CDR1 is ENHRY, CDR2 SYGVKD, per germline. The CDR3 is 16 amino acids. The V gene end was trimmed by 7 bases and the J gene end by 5 bases; junction bases not matched to a gene: 11. CDR3 sequence (DNA): TGTGCCATCACCCGATGGACTAGCGGGGATGCGGAGACCCAGTACTTC. Its protein is CAITRWTSGDAETQYF.

J is TRBJ2-1 and V is TRBV7-2, with 10 bases identical to TRBD2. J gave up 0 bases and V 5 bases, and 10 bases lay outside the gene matches. The germline CDR1 and CDR2 sequences are SGHTA and FQGNSA. CDR3 length equals 18 residues. CDR3 sequence: CASSPGIQRGGSYNEQFF. CDR3 bases: TGTGCCAGCAGCCCCGGGATCCAGCGGGGGGGCTCCTACAATGAGCAGTTCTTC.